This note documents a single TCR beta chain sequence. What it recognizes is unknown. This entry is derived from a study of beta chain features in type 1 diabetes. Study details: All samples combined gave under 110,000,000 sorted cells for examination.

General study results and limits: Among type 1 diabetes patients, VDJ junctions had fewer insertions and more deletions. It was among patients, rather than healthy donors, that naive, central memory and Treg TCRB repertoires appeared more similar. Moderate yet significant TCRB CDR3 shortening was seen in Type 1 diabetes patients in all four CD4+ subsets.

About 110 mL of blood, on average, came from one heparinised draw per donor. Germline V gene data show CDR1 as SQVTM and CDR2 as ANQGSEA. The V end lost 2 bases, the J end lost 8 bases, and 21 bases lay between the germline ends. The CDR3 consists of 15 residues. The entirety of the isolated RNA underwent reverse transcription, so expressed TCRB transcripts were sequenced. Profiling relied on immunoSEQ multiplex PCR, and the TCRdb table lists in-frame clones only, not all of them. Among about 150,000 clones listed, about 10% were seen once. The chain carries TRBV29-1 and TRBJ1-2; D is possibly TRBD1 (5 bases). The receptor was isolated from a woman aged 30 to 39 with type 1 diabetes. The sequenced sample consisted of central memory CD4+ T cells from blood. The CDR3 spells CSVESGFGQGKGYTF. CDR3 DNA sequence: TGCAGCGTTGAAAGTGGTTTTGGGCAGGGTAAGGGCTACACCTTC.